This record concerns one TCR beta chain sequence. CDR1 and CDR2 from the germline V gene are LNHDA and SQIVND (reference sequence). V gave up 8 bases and J gave up 0 bases; unmatched junction bases: 4. This CDR3 spans 15 amino acids. This specimen belongs to a study of OX40 agonist ivuxolimab in advanced cancers. Overall study: Dose-escalation cases comprised hepatocellular carcinoma, melanoma, renal cell or head and neck cancer.

The table came from immunoSEQ multiplex PCR; TCRdb's copy has only in-frame clones and leaves some out. The sample has roughly 66,000 clones; roughly four fifths are singletons. This TCR derives from an adult with an advanced solid tumor such as melanoma, head and neck, liver or kidney cancer. This specimen was CD4+ or CD8+ T cells sorted from blood, taken in a trial of the OX40 agonist ivuxolimab. V usage is TRBV19 and J usage is TRBJ2-2; 9 nucleotides agree with TRBD2. The chain's CDR3 is CASGLAGANTGELFF. The CDR3 nucleotides read TGTGCCAGTGGTTTAGCGGGAGCGAACACCGGGGAGCTGTTTTTT.